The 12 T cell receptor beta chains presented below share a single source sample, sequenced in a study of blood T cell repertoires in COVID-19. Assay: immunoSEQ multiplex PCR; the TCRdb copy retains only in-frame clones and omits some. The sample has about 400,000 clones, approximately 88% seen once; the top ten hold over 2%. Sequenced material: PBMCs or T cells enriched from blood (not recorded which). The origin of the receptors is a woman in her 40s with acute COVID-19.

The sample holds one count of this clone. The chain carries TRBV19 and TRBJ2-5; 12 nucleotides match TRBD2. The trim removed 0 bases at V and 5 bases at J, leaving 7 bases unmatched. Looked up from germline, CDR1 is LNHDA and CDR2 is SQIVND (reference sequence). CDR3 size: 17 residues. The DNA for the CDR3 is TGTGCCAGTAGTATAGAGCTAGCGGGGGGGCGGTACGAGACCCAGTACTTC. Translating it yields CASSIELAGGRYETQYF.

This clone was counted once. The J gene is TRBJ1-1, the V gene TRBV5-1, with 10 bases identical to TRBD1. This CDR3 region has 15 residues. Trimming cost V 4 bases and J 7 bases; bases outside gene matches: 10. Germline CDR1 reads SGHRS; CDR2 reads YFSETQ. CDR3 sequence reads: CASSPGGQGGREAFF. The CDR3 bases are TGCGCCAGCAGCCCAGGAGGACAGGGGGGCCGTGAAGCTTTCTTT. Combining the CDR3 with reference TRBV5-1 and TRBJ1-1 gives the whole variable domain KAGVTQTPRYLIKTRGQQVTLSCSPISGHRSVSWYQQTPGQGLQFLFEYFSETQRNKGNFPGRFSGRQFSNSRSEMNVSTLELGDSALYLCASSPGGQGGREAFFGQGTRLTVV.

For the CDR3, the DNA is TGCGCCAGCAGTCAACCGCCCGGCTATGGCTACACCTTC. It encodes CASSQPPGYGYTF. This chain links TRBV23-1 with TRBJ1-2; D uncertain. TRBV23-1 counts as an open reading frame of uncertain function. The ends were cut back, 2 bases at V and 4 bases at J, with 8 bases in the middle. This CDR3 has 13 residues.

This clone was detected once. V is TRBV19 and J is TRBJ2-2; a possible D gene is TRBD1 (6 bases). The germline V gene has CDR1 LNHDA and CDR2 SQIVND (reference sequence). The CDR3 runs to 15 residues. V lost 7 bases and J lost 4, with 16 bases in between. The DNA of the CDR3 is TGTGCCAGTAAAGTGGGAGCAGGGGCCACCGGGGAGCTGTTTTTT. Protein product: CASKVGAGATGELFF.

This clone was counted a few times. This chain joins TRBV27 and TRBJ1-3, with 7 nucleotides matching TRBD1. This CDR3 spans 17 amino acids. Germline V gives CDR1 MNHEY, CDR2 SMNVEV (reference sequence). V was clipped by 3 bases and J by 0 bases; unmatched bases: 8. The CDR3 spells CASSLRGQLLSGNTIYF. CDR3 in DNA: TGTGCCAGCAGTTTGAGGGGACAGCTTCTCTCTGGAAACACCATATATTTT.

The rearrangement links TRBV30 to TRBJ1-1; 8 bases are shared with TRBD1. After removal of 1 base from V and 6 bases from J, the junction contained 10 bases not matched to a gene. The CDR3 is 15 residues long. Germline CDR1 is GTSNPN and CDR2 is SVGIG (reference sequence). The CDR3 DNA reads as TGTGCCTGGAGTGAAAGATTCAGGGGGCTACCTGAAGCTTTCTTT. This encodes CAWSERFRGLPEAFF. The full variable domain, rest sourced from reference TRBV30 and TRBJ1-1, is SQTIHQWPATLVQPVGSPLSLECTVEGTSNPNLYWYRQAAGRGLQLLFYSVGIGQISSEVPQNLSASRPQDRQFILSSKKLLLSDSGFYLCAWSERFRGLPEAFFGQGTRLTVV.

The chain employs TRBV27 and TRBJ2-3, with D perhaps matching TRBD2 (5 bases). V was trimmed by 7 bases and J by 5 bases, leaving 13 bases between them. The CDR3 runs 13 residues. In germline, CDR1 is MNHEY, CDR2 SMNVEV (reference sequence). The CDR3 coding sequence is TGTGCCAGCAATTTCGGAGGCGGAGATACGCAGTATTTT. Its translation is CASNFGGGDTQYF.

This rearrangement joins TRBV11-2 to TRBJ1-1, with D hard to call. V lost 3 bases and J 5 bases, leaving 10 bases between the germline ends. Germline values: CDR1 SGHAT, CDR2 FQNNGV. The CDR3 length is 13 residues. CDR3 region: CASSFGRVTEAFF. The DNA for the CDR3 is TGTGCCAGCAGCTTCGGTCGGGTAACTGAAGCTTTCTTT.

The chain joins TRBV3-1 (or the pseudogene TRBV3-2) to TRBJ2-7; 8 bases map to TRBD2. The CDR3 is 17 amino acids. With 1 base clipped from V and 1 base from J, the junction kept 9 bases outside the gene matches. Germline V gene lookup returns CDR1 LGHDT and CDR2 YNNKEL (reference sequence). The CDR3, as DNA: TGTGCCAGCAGCCAAGGATCCGGGGGGGGTTTGTCCTACGAGCAGTACTTC. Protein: CASSQGSGGGLSYEQYF.

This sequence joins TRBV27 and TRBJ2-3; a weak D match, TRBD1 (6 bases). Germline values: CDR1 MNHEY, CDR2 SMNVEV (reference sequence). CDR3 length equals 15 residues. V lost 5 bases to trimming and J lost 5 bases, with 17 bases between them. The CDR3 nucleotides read TGTGCCAGCAGTATTGGGGGCTTGCGTGGAGATACGCAGTATTTT. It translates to CASSIGGLRGDTQYF.

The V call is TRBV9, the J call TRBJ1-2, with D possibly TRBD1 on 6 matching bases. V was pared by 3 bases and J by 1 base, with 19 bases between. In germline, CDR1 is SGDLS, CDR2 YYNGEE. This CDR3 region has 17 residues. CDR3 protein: CASSAPPGQRVNYGYTF. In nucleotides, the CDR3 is TGTGCCAGCAGCGCCCCACCGGGACAAAGGGTTAACTATGGCTACACCTTC.

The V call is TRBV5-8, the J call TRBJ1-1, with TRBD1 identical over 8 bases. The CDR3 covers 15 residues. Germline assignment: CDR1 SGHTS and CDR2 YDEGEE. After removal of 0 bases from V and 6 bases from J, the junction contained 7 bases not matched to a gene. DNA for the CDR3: TGTGCCAGCAGCTTGGGGGTACAGGGGGACCCTGAAGCTTTCTTT. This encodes CASSLGVQGDPEAFF.